Listed here are 11 T cell receptor beta chains from one sample, sequenced in a study of T cell responses to AZD1222 COVID-19 vaccine. Sequenced by immunoSEQ multiplex PCR; TCRdb stores in-frame clones only, minus some. The profile shows approximately 79,000 clones, 80% to 90% of them singletons. Sequenced material: peripheral blood, taken on day 0 of AZD1222 vaccination. The origin of the receptors is an adult in good health.

V and J are TRBV6-5 and TRBJ2-3; D may be TRBD1 or TRBD2 (5 bases each). V lost 0 bases and J 7 bases, leaving 8 bases between the germline ends. The CDR3 runs to 13 residues. CDR1 MNHEY and CDR2 SVGAGI come from the germline V gene. The CDR3 DNA reads TGTGCCAGCAGTTACTCGGGGGTGAATACGCAGTATTTT. Translated, it gives CASSYSGVNTQYF.

The chain uses TRBV28 and TRBJ2-5; D may be TRBD2 (5 bases). The CDR3 extends over 14 amino acids. Germline values: CDR1 MDHEN, CDR2 SYDVKM. The V and J ends lost 5 bases and 3 bases respectively, with 13 bases between them. CDR3 amino acids: CASSDLAWEETQYF. CDR3 DNA sequence: TGTGCCAGCAGTGACCTAGCTTGGGAAGAGACCCAGTACTTC.

The chain couples TRBV5-4 to TRBJ1-2; D gene ambiguous. Per the germline V gene, CDR1 is SGHNT and CDR2 is YYREEE (reference sequence). The CDR3 consists of 13 residues. V was trimmed by 3 bases and J by 6 bases, leaving 12 bases between them. DNA for the CDR3: TGTGCCAGCAGCTCGAAGGGAACAGATGGCTACACCTTC. Amino acids: CASSSKGTDGYTF.

The CDR3 sequence: CASSLRPRDTEAFF. Here the CDR3 DNA reads TGTGCCAGCAGCTTAAGACCGAGGGACACTGAAGCTTTCTTT. This chain joins TRBV7-3 and TRBJ1-1, with D hard to call. Germline CDR1 SGHTA, CDR2 FQGTGA. Trimming stripped 1 base from V and 3 bases from J, with 9 bases between. The CDR3 extends over 14 amino acids.

The chain joins TRBV7-8 to TRBJ2-6; D gene unclear. CDR1 is SGHVS, CDR2 FQNEAQ, per germline. The CDR3 spans 17 residues. V was trimmed by 2 bases and J by 0 bases, leaving 11 bases between them. This chain's CDR3 is CASSLYEEISGANVLTF. Written as DNA, the CDR3 is TGTGCCAGCAGCTTATATGAAGAGATCTCTGGGGCCAACGTCCTGACTTTC.

The chain couples TRBV11-2 to TRBJ2-7; 8 bases map to TRBD1. Germline CDR1 reads SGHAT; CDR2 reads FQNNGV. CDR3 length: 15 residues. Trimming removed 5 bases from V and 5 bases from J; junction bases left unmatched: 11. Written as DNA, the CDR3 is TGTGCCAGCAGCCCCCACCCGGGACAGGAAAACGAGCAGTACTTC. Its protein is CASSPHPGQENEQYF.

This clone showed up just a few times. V and J are TRBV28 and TRBJ1-5; the D is unclear. This CDR3 has 13 residues. CDR1 and CDR2 (germline): MDHEN, SYDVKM. Trimming took 6 bases from V and 4 from J, leaving 10 bases between them. The CDR3 sequence: CASRWQKNQPQHF. The CDR3 DNA sequence: TGTGCCAGCAGGTGGCAGAAAAATCAGCCCCAGCATTTT.

The chain joins TRBV4-1 to TRBJ2-3, with D unresolved. The CDR3 spans 15 residues. Germline V gene data show CDR1 as MGHRA and CDR2 as YSYEKL. Trimming took off 2 bases at V and 4 bases at J, with 13 bases between the two ends. The CDR3 is CASSQPRTPPDTQYF. Here the CDR3 DNA reads TGCGCCAGCAGCCAACCTCGCACCCCCCCAGATACGCAGTATTTT.

V usage is TRBV6-6 and J usage is TRBJ1-1, with D perhaps matching TRBD1 (6 bases). This CDR3 has 14 residues. Germline CDR1 reads MNHNY; CDR2 reads SVGAGI (reference sequence). Trimming took off 2 bases at V and 2 bases at J, with 9 bases between the two ends. The CDR3 loop reads CASSYAQGNTEAFF. In DNA form, the CDR3 reads TGTGCCAGCAGTTACGCACAGGGAAACACTGAAGCTTTCTTT.

The gene calls are TRBV7-8 and TRBJ1-3; 11 bases fit TRBD1. CDR1 and CDR2 (germline): SGHVS, FQNEAQ. The CDR3 spans 16 residues. The V and J ends lost 5 bases and 5 bases, in that order; junction bases with no gene match: 8. The CDR3: CASSHGTGGGRNTIYF. The CDR3 nucleotides read TGTGCCAGCAGCCATGGGACAGGGGGTGGGAGAAACACCATATATTTT.

This clone has just one count. The chain is built from TRBV6-2 or TRBV6-3 and TRBJ1-5; D not resolved. V was clipped by 0 bases and J by 1 base, with 10 bases between them. The CDR3 runs to 16 residues. Germline V gives CDR1 MNHEY, CDR2 SVGEGT. The CDR3 coding sequence is TGTGCCAGCAGTTACTCTGGAGGGTGGAGCAATCAGCCCCAGCATTTT. This encodes CASSYSGGWSNQPQHF.